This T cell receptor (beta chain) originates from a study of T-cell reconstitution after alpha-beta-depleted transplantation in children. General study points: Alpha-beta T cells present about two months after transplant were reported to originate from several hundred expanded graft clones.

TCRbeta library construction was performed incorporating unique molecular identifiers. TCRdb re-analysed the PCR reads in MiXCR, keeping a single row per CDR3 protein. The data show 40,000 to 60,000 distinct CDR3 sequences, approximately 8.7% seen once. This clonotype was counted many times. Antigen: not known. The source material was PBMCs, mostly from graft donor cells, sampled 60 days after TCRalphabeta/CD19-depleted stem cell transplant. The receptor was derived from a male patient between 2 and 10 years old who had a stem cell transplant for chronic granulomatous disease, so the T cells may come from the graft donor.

The CDR3 DNA is TGTGCCAGCAGCGCAACAGGGTCGGGGGGGAACATTCAGTACTTC. Protein product: CASSATGSGGNIQYF. The chain couples TRBV5-6 to TRBJ2-4; 8 bases match TRBD2. Per the germline V gene, CDR1 is SGHDT and CDR2 is YYEEEE. This CDR3 region has 15 residues. V trimming: 4 bases; J trimming: 7 bases; junction bases outside the gene matches: 10.